The 11 T cell receptor beta chains reported below all come from one sample, sequenced in a study of control samples from healthy donors and cancer patients. Produced via immunoSEQ multiplex PCR; TCRdb's table is partial and in-frame only. The data show approximately 30,000 clones, approximately 93% seen once. Sample: blood. All receptors derive from a man in his 60s in good health.

CDR3 in DNA: TGCGCCAGCAGCCAAGCCAGGATAAGCAGGGTTTATTACAATGAGCAGTTCTTC. Its protein is CASSQARISRVYYNEQFF. The chain carries TRBV4-1 and TRBJ2-1; the D gene is possibly TRBD1 (5 bases). The CDR3 has 18 amino acids. Trimming removed 1 base from V and 4 bases from J, with 20 bases in between. Per germline, CDR1 MGHRA and CDR2 YSYEKL.

This chain joins TRBV6-2 or TRBV6-3 and TRBJ2-3; the D is unclear. Germline V CDR1 and CDR2: MNHEY, SVGEGT. The V end lost 2 bases, the J end lost 1 base, and 19 bases lay between the germline ends. The length of the CDR3 is 18 residues. The CDR3 is CASSYKADPGLGTDTQYF. DNA of the CDR3: TGTGCCAGCAGTTACAAGGCCGACCCAGGTCTGGGCACAGATACGCAGTATTTT.

The chain links TRBV7-9 to TRBJ1-4; TRBD1 might be the D (6 bases). The ends were cut back, 5 bases at V and 3 bases at J, with 13 bases in the middle. CDR1 and CDR2 from the germline V gene are SEHNR and FQNEAQ (reference sequence). CDR3 size: 15 residues. The CDR3 region is CASSLGGGANEKLFF. The CDR3 DNA is TGTGCCAGCAGCCTAGGAGGGGGGGCTAATGAAAAACTGTTTTTT.

The gene calls are TRBV9 and TRBJ1-2; D is perhaps TRBD1 (5 bases). In germline, CDR1 is SGDLS, CDR2 YYNGEE. The CDR3 covers 16 residues. The ends were cut back, 1 base at V and 4 bases at J, with 17 bases in the middle. The CDR3 region is CASSVSEKGRGYGYTF. CDR3 DNA: TGTGCCAGCAGCGTAAGCGAAAAGGGACGAGGCTATGGCTACACCTTC.

V usage is TRBV7-2 and J usage is TRBJ1-4; 7 bases agree with TRBD1. V shed 5 bases, J shed 8 bases, and the junction held 2 bases outside the gene matches. CDR3 size: 12 residues. Germline V gene lookup returns CDR1 SGHTA and CDR2 FQGNSA. Here the CDR3 DNA reads TGTGCCAGCAGCCAGGACAGGGAAAAACTGTTTTTT. This codes for CASSQDREKLFF. Looking up the rest from reference TRBV7-2 and TRBJ1-4 gives the full variable domain: GAGVSQSPSNKVTEKGKDVELRCDPISGHTALYWYRQSLGQGLEFLIYFQGNSAPDKSGLPSDRFSAERTGGSVSTLTIQRTQQEDSAVYLCASSQDREKLFFGSGTQLSVL.

The V and J genes are TRBV19 and TRBJ1-4; D perhaps matches TRBD1 (5 bases). The germline CDR1 and CDR2 sequences are LNHDA and SQIVND (reference sequence). CDR3 length equals 16 residues. Trimming took off 7 bases at V and 8 bases at J, with 23 bases between the two ends. The CDR3, as DNA: TGTGCCAGTACGGGCTATGGGGGGAATGAACGGGAAAAACTGTTTTTT. Encoded protein: CASTGYGGNEREKLFF. The variable domain in full, completed from reference TRBV19 and TRBJ1-4, reads DGGITQSPKYLFRKEGQNVTLSCEQNLNHDAMYWYRQDPGQGLRLIYYSQIVNDFQKGDIAEGYSVSREKKESFPLTVTSAQKNPTAFYLCASTGYGGNEREKLFFGSGTQLSVL.

The rearrangement links TRBV7-2 to TRBJ1-5, with a tentative D call TRBD1 (6 bases). Per the germline V gene, CDR1 is SGHTA and CDR2 is FQGNSA. This CDR3 comprises 16 residues. The ends were cut back, 0 bases at V and 4 bases at J, with 13 bases in the middle. This CDR3 is CASSLAWGARNQPQHF. The CDR3 coding sequence is TGTGCCAGCAGCTTAGCGTGGGGGGCAAGAAATCAGCCCCAGCATTTT.

The chain combines TRBV6-2 or TRBV6-3 with TRBJ1-1; TRBD1 is a possible D gene (5 bases). The V end was cut by 6 bases, the J end by 4 bases, with 15 bases between. The length of the CDR3 is 14 residues. Germline CDR1 reads MNHEY; CDR2 reads SVGEGT. This CDR3 reads CASSPQGVSTEAFF. For the CDR3, the DNA is TGTGCCAGCAGCCCCCAGGGAGTGAGCACTGAAGCTTTCTTT.

This clone was counted a single time. The chain couples TRBV9 to TRBJ1-1; a weak D match, TRBD1 (5 bases). V lost 3 bases and J 4 bases, leaving 13 bases between the germline ends. The germline gives CDR1 SGDLS, CDR2 YYNGEE. The CDR3 sequence is 14 residues long. In nucleotides, the CDR3 is TGTGCCAGCAGCGGTTCTTGGGGGAGCACTGAAGCTTTCTTT. Translation: CASSGSWGSTEAFF.

V is TRBV28 and J is TRBJ1-1, with 8 bases aligning to TRBD1. J was trimmed by 1 base and V by 8 bases; bases with no gene match: 6. This CDR3 contains 14 residues. CDR1 and CDR2 from the germline V gene are MDHEN and SYDVKM. The CDR3 spells CASYEQGGNTEAFF. CDR3 sequence (DNA): TGTGCCAGCTATGAACAGGGGGGGAACACTGAAGCTTTCTTT.

The V and J genes are TRBV6-6 and TRBJ1-3; no definite D call. The CDR3 loop spans 14 amino acids. The germline V and J ends were trimmed by 11 bases and 0 bases, with 14 bases remaining between them. CDR1 is MNHNY, CDR2 SVGAGI, per germline (reference sequence). Written as DNA, the CDR3 is TGTGCCGCCCAGCAGCCCATCTCTGGAAACACCATATATTTT. Translating it yields CAAQQPISGNTIYF.